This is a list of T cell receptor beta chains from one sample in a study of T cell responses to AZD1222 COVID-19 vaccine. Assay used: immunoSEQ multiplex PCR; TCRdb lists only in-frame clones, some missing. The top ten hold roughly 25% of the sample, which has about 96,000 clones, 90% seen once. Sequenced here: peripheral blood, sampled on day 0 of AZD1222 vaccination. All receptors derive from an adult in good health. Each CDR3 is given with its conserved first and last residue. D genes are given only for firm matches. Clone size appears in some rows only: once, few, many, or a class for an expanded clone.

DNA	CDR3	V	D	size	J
TGTGCCAGCAGCTTCCGACAAACAGATACGCAGTATTTT	CASSFRQTDTQYF	TRBV7-9	.	.	TRBJ2-3
TGTGCCACCAGTGGGGGGGGACAGGGTTATCAGCCCCAGCATTTT	CATSGGGQGYQPQHF	TRBV24-1	TRBD1	.	TRBJ1-5
TGTGCCTGGAGCGTCCTCTCCGGGGCCGCCGGTTTCGGAACCGGGGAGCTGTTTTTT	CAWSVLSGAAGFGTGELFF	TRBV30	.	.	TRBJ2-2
TGTGCCAGCGCGGGTGCTTACGAGCAGTACTTC	CASAGAYEQYF	TRBV6-5	.	.	TRBJ2-7
TGTGCCAGCAGCTTAGAACAGGGCAGCTCCTACAATGAGCAGTTCTTC	CASSLEQGSSYNEQFF	TRBV11-3	.	few	TRBJ2-1
TGTGCCAGCTCACCTCCGGGCCCACAAGAGACCCAGTACTTC	CASSPPGPQETQYF	TRBV18	.	.	TRBJ2-5
TGCGCCAGCAGCTATTTGACAGCGAACACCGGGGAGCTGTTTTTT	CASSYLTANTGELFF	TRBV5-1	.	.	TRBJ2-2
TGTGCCAGCAGTCTTACAGGGGTCCGCGGCTACACCTTC	CASSLTGVRGYTF	TRBV28	TRBD1	few	TRBJ1-2
TGTGCCAGCAGCCAAGATGGGGTGAACACTGAAGCTTTCTTT	CASSQDGVNTEAFF	TRBV3-1/TRBV3-2	.	.	TRBJ1-1
TGTGCCAGCAGCCAAGATTCTACTAGCGGGTCGAACACCGGGGAGCTGTTTTTT	CASSQDSTSGSNTGELFF	TRBV4-2	TRBD2	.	TRBJ2-2
TGTGCCAGCAGCACACAGGACCTCTCCTACGAGCAGTACTTC	CASSTQDLSYEQYF	TRBV2	.	.	TRBJ2-7
TGTGCCTGGAACGGGGCCAGGACAGATACGCAGTATTTT	CAWNGARTDTQYF	TRBV30	.	.	TRBJ2-3
TGTGCCAGTAGTCCCCGGGGGACTAGCGGGAGATACAATGAGCAGTTCTTC	CASSPRGTSGRYNEQFF	TRBV19	TRBD2	.	TRBJ2-1
TGTGCCAGCACAGGGGGGGAGACCCAGTACTTC	CASTGGETQYF	TRBV19	TRBD1	.	TRBJ2-5
TGTGCCAGCACCGGTAATTTCGTCGGGGAGCTGTTTTTT	CASTGNFVGELFF	TRBV28	.	.	TRBJ2-2
TGTGCCAGCATCGGAGTGACTGAAGCTTTCTTT	CASIGVTEAFF	TRBV28	.	.	TRBJ1-1
TGTGCCAGCATAAAAACGGCGAACACCGGGGAGCTGTTTTTT	CASIKTANTGELFF	TRBV11-1	.	.	TRBJ2-2
TGTGCCAGCAGCGTCGGAGGGGTCCATGAGCAGTTCTTC	CASSVGGVHEQFF	TRBV9	.	.	TRBJ2-1
TGTGCCTGGCGACAGGGAAACTATAATTCACCCCTCCACTTT	CAWRQGNYNSPLHF	TRBV30	TRBD1	.	TRBJ1-6
TGCGCCAGCAGCCCTAGCGTCAATGAGCAGTTCTTC	CASSPSVNEQFF	TRBV5-1	.	.	TRBJ2-1
TGTGCCACCAGTGTGAGCGGGGACGGAGAGCAGTTCTTC	CATSVSGDGEQFF	TRBV24-1	TRBD2	.	TRBJ2-1
TGTGCCAGCAGCACCGGGGCCAGCTCTGGGGCCAACGTCCTGACTTTC	CASSTGASSGANVLTF	TRBV28	.	.	TRBJ2-6
TGTGCCAGCCCCGGTAATGAAAAACTGTTTTTT	CASPGNEKLFF	TRBV19	.	.	TRBJ1-4
TGTGCCAGCAGCTTAGATTGGGCCCAGCTGGGGACCCAGTACTTC	CASSLDWAQLGTQYF	TRBV7-2	.	.	TRBJ2-5
TGTGCCAGCAGCTTATCCAGCTTAGGGCCCCAGGCCCTCCACTTT	CASSLSSLGPQALHF	TRBV7-2	.	.	TRBJ1-6
TGTGCCAGCTCACCAATCGGGACTAGCGGGGCCCACTACGAGCAGTACTTC	CASSPIGTSGAHYEQYF	TRBV18	TRBD2	once	TRBJ2-7
TGTGCCAGCAGCTTAATGCGGGGGACTGAAGCTTTCTTT	CASSLMRGTEAFF	TRBV7-3	.	.	TRBJ1-1
TGTGCCAGCAGCCCTAGCGGGAGAGGAGAGACCCAGTACTTC	CASSPSGRGETQYF	TRBV3-1/TRBV3-2	TRBD2	.	TRBJ2-5
TGTGCCAGCACAAGGGGGCGCGGGAATAATTCACCCCTCCACTTT	CASTRGRGNNSPLHF	TRBV6-5	TRBD1	.	TRBJ1-6
TGCGCCAGCAGGAAGGGACTAGCCACAGAGACCCAGTACTTC	CASRKGLATETQYF	TRBV5-1	TRBD2	.	TRBJ2-5
TGTGCCAGCAGTTATGAGGGGAGACCCACAAATACGCAGTATTTT	CASSYEGRPTNTQYF	TRBV27	.	.	TRBJ2-3
TGTGCCAGTAGAGTCGCGGGAGCGTACGGGGAGCTGTTTTTT	CASRVAGAYGELFF	TRBV19	TRBD2	.	TRBJ2-2
TGTGCCAGCAGTTCCGTTCTCTACAATGAGCAGTTCTTC	CASSSVLYNEQFF	TRBV27	.	.	TRBJ2-1
TGTGCCAGCAGCGCCATGGGACTAGCCCCCTACGAGCAGTACTTC	CASSAMGLAPYEQYF	TRBV7-6	TRBD2	.	TRBJ2-7
TGTGCCAGTACCCAAACCGGACAGGGGATGAAGACCCAGTACTTC	CASTQTGQGMKTQYF	TRBV19	TRBD1	.	TRBJ2-5